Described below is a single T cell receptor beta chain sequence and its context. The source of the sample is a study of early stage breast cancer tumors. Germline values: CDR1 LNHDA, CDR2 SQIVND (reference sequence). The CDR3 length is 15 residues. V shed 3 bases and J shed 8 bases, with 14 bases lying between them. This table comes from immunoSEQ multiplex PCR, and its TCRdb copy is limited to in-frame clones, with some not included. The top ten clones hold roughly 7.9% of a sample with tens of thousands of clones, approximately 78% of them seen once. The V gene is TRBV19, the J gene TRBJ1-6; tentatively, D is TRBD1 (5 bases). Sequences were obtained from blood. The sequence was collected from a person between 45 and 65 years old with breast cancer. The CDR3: CASSIYAGFDSPLHF. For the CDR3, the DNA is TGTGCCAGTAGTATCTATGCAGGGTTTGATTCACCCCTCCACTTT. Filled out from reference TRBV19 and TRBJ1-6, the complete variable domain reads DGGITQSPKYLFRKEGQNVTLSCEQNLNHDAMYWYRQDPGQGLRLIYYSQIVNDFQKGDIAEGYSVSREKKESFPLTVTSAQKNPTAFYLCASSIYAGFDSPLHFGNGTRLTVT.